These T cell receptor beta chains were read from a single sample in a study of shared clonotypes between healthy human individuals. The method was immunoSEQ multiplex PCR; TCRdb's version includes in-frame clones alone and lacks a portion of them. The sample has some 2.1 million clones; 85% to 95% are singletons. The specimen was naive CD4+ T cells sorted from blood. Every receptor here comes from a man in his late teens or twenties in good health. Both conserved end residues are part of each CDR3. D genes are given only for firm matches. Clone size, where shown, is once, few, many, or a class for clones that have expanded.

D,V,J,size,CDR3,DNA
TRBD1,TRBV9,TRBJ1-4,-,CASSPGQGPNEKLFF,TGTGCCAGCAGCCCGGGACAGGGCCCTAATGAAAAACTGTTTTTT
TRBD1,TRBV28,TRBJ1-2,-,CASSSLTGGFGYTF,TGTGCCAGCAGTTCTCTGACAGGGGGTTTTGGCTACACCTTC
-,TRBV6-4,TRBJ1-1,-,CASSDGQTEAFF,TGTGCCAGCAGTGACGGACAGACTGAAGCTTTCTTT
-,TRBV5-1,TRBJ2-7,few,CASSFHPGAPLYEQYF,TGCGCCAGCAGCTTTCACCCAGGGGCACCATTGTACGAGCAGTACTTC
TRBD2,TRBV9,TRBJ2-7,-,CASSVGTGGLVTCEQYF,TGTGCCAGCAGCGTGGGGACGGGCGGACTAGTGACGTGCGAGCAGTACTTC
TRBD1,TRBV7-2,TRBJ2-5,-,CASSSGGFVETQYF,TGTGCCAGCAGCTCAGGGGGCTTTGTGGAGACCCAGTACTTC
-,TRBV7-8,TRBJ2-2,-,CASSVAGTGELFF,TGTGCCAGCAGCGTCGCAGGAACCGGGGAGCTGTTTTTT
-,TRBV28,TRBJ2-7,-,CASRPGTSSYEQYF,TGTGCCAGCAGGCCCGGGACAAGTTCCTACGAGCAGTACTTC
-,TRBV27,TRBJ2-3,-,CASSPEAGTSTDTQYF,TGTGCCAGCAGTCCGGAAGCAGGGACTAGCACAGATACGCAGTATTTT
TRBD2,TRBV15,TRBJ2-1,once,CATSREGLVGNEQFF,TGTGCCACCAGCAGAGAGGGACTAGTGGGGAATGAGCAGTTCTTC
-,TRBV29-1,TRBJ1-1,-,CSVASRDVTEAFF,TGCAGCGTTGCGAGCAGGGATGTGACTGAAGCTTTCTTT
-,TRBV15,TRBJ1-1,-,CATSRDQVNTEAFF,TGTGCCACCAGCAGAGATCAGGTGAACACTGAAGCTTTCTTT
-,TRBV2,TRBJ1-5,-,CASSGGQPQHF,TGTGCCAGCAGCGGGGGGCAGCCCCAGCATTTT
-,TRBV4-2,TRBJ1-3,-,CASSQEAPAGLSGNTIYF,TGTGCCAGCAGCCAAGAAGCACCCGCAGGTCTCTCTGGAAACACCATATATTTT
TRBD2,TRBV11-2,TRBJ2-5,-,CASSLGQLAGETQYF,TGTGCCAGCAGCTTAGGTCAGCTAGCGGGAGAGACCCAGTACTTC
TRBD1,TRBV5-8,TRBJ2-5,-,CASSLGQGARQTQYF,TGTGCCAGCAGCTTGGGACAGGGGGCGCGTCAGACCCAGTACTTC
TRBD2,TRBV29-1,TRBJ2-7,-,CSVVPGLARYEQYF,TGCAGCGTGGTACCGGGACTAGCGAGATACGAGCAGTACTTC
TRBD1,TRBV5-1,TRBJ2-7,-,CASSLVGQGSEQYF,TGCGCCAGCAGCTTGGTAGGACAGGGTTCCGAGCAGTACTTC
TRBD1,TRBV29-1,TRBJ2-1,-,CSVVSAGGYNEQFF,TGCAGCGTTGTATCCGCAGGGGGATACAATGAGCAGTTCTTC
-,TRBV6-5,TRBJ2-7,-,CASSRSAHSYEQYF,TGTGCCAGCAGTCGCAGTGCTCACTCCTACGAGCAGTACTTC
-,TRBV7-3,TRBJ2-3,-,CASSLQAGMDPDTQYF,TGTGCCAGCAGCTTACAAGCAGGGATGGATCCAGATACGCAGTATTTT
-,TRBV7-2,TRBJ2-4,-,CASSLVILAKNIQYF,TGTGCCAGCAGCTTAGTTATCCTAGCCAAAAACATTCAGTACTTC
-,TRBV5-1,TRBJ2-7,-,CASSLLPTEPPYEQYF,TGCGCCAGCAGCTTGCTACCCACCGAGCCCCCCTACGAGCAGTACTTC
-,TRBV19,TRBJ1-4,-,CASSTQGMSNEKLFF,TGTGCCAGTAGTACCCAGGGAATGTCTAATGAAAAACTGTTTTTT
-,TRBV11-3,TRBJ2-7,-,CASSLDGDEQYF,TGTGCCAGCAGCTTAGACGGGGATGAGCAGTACTTC
-,TRBV5-1,TRBJ2-2,-,CASSLQPFGTGELFF,TGCGCCAGCAGCTTGCAGCCTTTCGGCACCGGGGAGCTGTTTTTT
TRBD2,TRBV4-2,TRBJ2-5,-,CASSLSGGSNQETQYF,TGTGCCAGCAGCCTCAGCGGGGGGTCAAACCAAGAGACCCAGTACTTC